This is a list of T cell receptor beta chains from one sample in a study of cytomegalovirus exposure and HLA in healthy donors. Sequencing used immunoSEQ multiplex PCR; TCRdb keeps in-frame clones, though not all of them. The data hold over 110,000 clones, with about 88% observed a single time. Specimen: PBMCs. The source of these receptors is a man aged 18 to 29 in good health and CMV-seropositive. Both conserved end residues are part of each CDR3. Each record gives: CDR3 DNA, CDR3 protein, D gene, V gene, clone size, J gene. The D gene is left open where the match is weak. Only part of the rows carry a size: once, few, many, or a class if the clone is expanded.

DNA: TGTGCCAGCTCACCAGGCCAGGGGTTCGGTCAGCCCCAGCATTTT; CDR3: CASSPGQGFGQPQHF; D: -; V: TRBV18; size: -; J: TRBJ1-5
DNA: TGTGCCAGCAGCTCCCTCGGGGTGAACACTGAAGCTTTCTTT; CDR3: CASSSLGVNTEAFF; D: -; V: TRBV7-3; size: -; J: TRBJ1-1
DNA: TGTGCCAGCAGTTACACTAGCGAATCCACAGATACGCAGTATTTT; CDR3: CASSYTSESTDTQYF; D: TRBD2; V: TRBV6-5; size: -; J: TRBJ2-3
DNA: TGTGCCAGCCAATGGGACAGGCTGTTCTCTGGGGCCAACGTCCTGACTTTC; CDR3: CASQWDRLFSGANVLTF; D: TRBD1; V: TRBV2; size: -; J: TRBJ2-6
DNA: TGTGCCAGCATCTCACGAAGCAAGCAGTACTTC; CDR3: CASISRSKQYF; D: -; V: TRBV27; size: -; J: TRBJ2-7
DNA: TGTGCCAGTAAGGGGCTAGAAGTATTAGGCTACACCTTC; CDR3: CASKGLEVLGYTF; D: -; V: TRBV19; size: -; J: TRBJ1-2
DNA: TGCGCCAGCAGCTCCGACAACAATGAGCAGTTCTTC; CDR3: CASSSDNNEQFF; D: -; V: TRBV5-1; size: -; J: TRBJ2-1
DNA: TGTGCCAGCAGTCTGGGGAGACAGGGGCCCTTAAAGGTCGAGCAGTACTTC; CDR3: CASSLGRQGPLKVEQYF; D: TRBD1; V: TRBV6-4; size: once; J: TRBJ2-7
DNA: TGCGCCAGCAGTCGACAGGCTCAAGGGGACGAGCAGTACTTC; CDR3: CASSRQAQGDEQYF; D: -; V: TRBV5-1; size: -; J: TRBJ2-7
DNA: TGCAGCGTTGCAGGGGGAGAGGGCCCCAATGAGCAGTTCTTC; CDR3: CSVAGGEGPNEQFF; D: TRBD1; V: TRBV29-1; size: -; J: TRBJ2-1
DNA: TGTGCCAGCAGCCCACGGGGGGCGGCAGGCACTGAAGCTTTCTTT; CDR3: CASSPRGAAGTEAFF; D: -; V: TRBV9; size: -; J: TRBJ1-1
DNA: TGTGCCAGCAGCTTGTCTCTGCGGGAGGTAGAGACCCAGTACTTC; CDR3: CASSLSLREVETQYF; D: TRBD2; V: TRBV5-5; size: -; J: TRBJ2-5
DNA: TGTGCCAGCTGTATAAGGGGTTTCGACGAGCAGTACTTC; CDR3: CASCIRGFDEQYF; D: -; V: TRBV2; size: -; J: TRBJ2-7
DNA: TGTGCCAGCTCACCGCAAACAGGGGGCACCGGGGAGCTGTTTTTT; CDR3: CASSPQTGGTGELFF; D: TRBD1; V: TRBV18; size: -; J: TRBJ2-2
DNA: TGTGCCAGCTCACACCGGGACAGCCCTTACGAGCAGTACTTC; CDR3: CASSHRDSPYEQYF; D: TRBD1; V: TRBV18; size: -; J: TRBJ2-7
DNA: TGTGCCAGCAGCCCCGGCAGGGACACCGGGGAGCTGTTTTTT; CDR3: CASSPGRDTGELFF; D: -; V: TRBV7-2; size: -; J: TRBJ2-2
DNA: TGTGCCAGCAATTCAGCCCGGGACACGGACGCGAACTATGGCTACACCTTC; CDR3: CASNSARDTDANYGYTF; D: -; V: TRBV2; size: -; J: TRBJ1-2
DNA: TGTGCCAGTAGTATGACAGGGGATCCCTACAATGAGCAGTTCTTC; CDR3: CASSMTGDPYNEQFF; D: TRBD1; V: TRBV19; size: -; J: TRBJ2-1
DNA: TGCGCCAGCAGTGAGTCAAGCGGGGGGGCCGGGGGAACACACACAGATACGCAGTATTTT; CDR3: CASSESSGGAGGTHTDTQYF; D: TRBD2; V: TRBV10-2; size: -; J: TRBJ2-3
DNA: TGTGCCAGCAGCCAATCTGACAGGGAGATAAGCACAGATACGCAGTATTTT; CDR3: CASSQSDREISTDTQYF; D: TRBD1; V: TRBV14; size: -; J: TRBJ2-3
DNA: TGTGCCAGCAGCCTTCACAGGGATCAGCCCCAGCATTTT; CDR3: CASSLHRDQPQHF; D: -; V: TRBV7-2; size: -; J: TRBJ1-5
DNA: TGTGCCAGCAGCCAATCAGGCAGGACACAGTACTTC; CDR3: CASSQSGRTQYF; D: -; V: TRBV16; size: many; J: TRBJ2-7
DNA: TGTGCCAGCAGCTCCGGGTCGGGGGATACGCAGTATTTT; CDR3: CASSSGSGDTQYF; D: -; V: TRBV11-2; size: -; J: TRBJ2-3
DNA: TGCGCCAGCAGCTTCCGGACTAGCGCGCCTCGATCCAAAAACATTCAGTACTTC; CDR3: CASSFRTSAPRSKNIQYF; D: TRBD2; V: TRBV5-1; size: -; J: TRBJ2-4
DNA: TGTGCCAGCAGCTTAGATCGGACAGGGGCTAACACCGGGGAGCTGTTTTTT; CDR3: CASSLDRTGANTGELFF; D: TRBD1; V: TRBV11-2; size: few; J: TRBJ2-2
DNA: TGCGCCAGCAGTGAGGCAGCGGGGGGGGCCAATGAGCAGTTCTTC; CDR3: CASSEAAGGANEQFF; D: TRBD2; V: TRBV10-1; size: -; J: TRBJ2-1
DNA: TGCGCCAGCACGTCTAGCGGCACAGATACGCAGTATTTT; CDR3: CASTSSGTDTQYF; D: -; V: TRBV10-1; size: -; J: TRBJ2-3
DNA: TGCGCCAGCAGCTTTGACAGGGTATTAGGAGATACGCAGTATTTT; CDR3: CASSFDRVLGDTQYF; D: TRBD1; V: TRBV5-1; size: -; J: TRBJ2-3
DNA: TGTGCCAGCAGCTTGCGAGGGAACACTGAAGCTTTCTTT; CDR3: CASSLRGNTEAFF; D: -; V: TRBV5-6; size: -; J: TRBJ1-1
DNA: TGTGCCAGCAGCTTCGTCCGCGGGAGTACCGCAGATACGCAGTATTTT; CDR3: CASSFVRGSTADTQYF; D: TRBD2; V: TRBV11-2; size: -; J: TRBJ2-3
DNA: TGTGCCAGCAGCTTAAGGAGGTACTCGAACACCGGGGAGCTGTTTTTT; CDR3: CASSLRRYSNTGELFF; D: -; V: TRBV11-2; size: -; J: TRBJ2-2
DNA: TGTGCCAGCAGCCCCGAGCGGGGGGACGCCTACGAGCAGTACTTC; CDR3: CASSPERGDAYEQYF; D: TRBD2; V: TRBV7-9; size: -; J: TRBJ2-7
DNA: TGCGCCAGCAGTGAACCGGGAGAGCTATTAGCTTTCTTT; CDR3: CASSEPGELLAFF; D: -; V: TRBV10-2; size: -; J: TRBJ1-1
DNA: TGTGCCAGCAGCCGCGGACTAGCGGGTCCCTACGAGCAGTACTTC; CDR3: CASSRGLAGPYEQYF; D: TRBD2; V: TRBV7-9; size: -; J: TRBJ2-7
DNA: TGTGCTAGTGGTTTGACCCTCGGGACTAGCCCGAACACCGGGGAGCTGTTTTTT; CDR3: CASGLTLGTSPNTGELFF; D: TRBD2; V: TRBV12-5; size: -; J: TRBJ2-2
DNA: TGTGCCAGCAGTGTATTAGCGGGAGAGGGGGCGGAGACCCAGTACTTC; CDR3: CASSVLAGEGAETQYF; D: TRBD2; V: TRBV2; size: -; J: TRBJ2-5
DNA: TGTGCCAGCTCACCAGGAGGGCATGGAGCAGATACGCAGTATTTT; CDR3: CASSPGGHGADTQYF; D: -; V: TRBV18; size: -; J: TRBJ2-3
DNA: TGTGCCAGCAGCCGGGACAGAGAGACCCAGTACTTC; CDR3: CASSRDRETQYF; D: TRBD1; V: TRBV2; size: -; J: TRBJ2-5
DNA: TGCGCCGAAGGGGGCAGCTCCTATAATTCACCCCTCCACTTT; CDR3: CAEGGSSYNSPLHF; D: TRBD1; V: TRBV6-1; size: -; J: TRBJ1-6
DNA: TGTGCCAGCTCCCTCGAGGGAATCGTATACAATGAGCAGTTCTTC; CDR3: CASSLEGIVYNEQFF; D: -; V: TRBV18; size: -; J: TRBJ2-1
DNA: TGCGCCAGCAGTGAACGGGCGAGGGGACAAGATACGCAGTATTTT; CDR3: CASSERARGQDTQYF; D: -; V: TRBV10-1; size: -; J: TRBJ2-3
DNA: TGTGCCAGCAGCCACAGCTCTGGAAACACCATATATTTT; CDR3: CASSHSSGNTIYF; D: -; V: TRBV5-6; size: -; J: TRBJ1-3
DNA: TGTGCTAGCAGCTTAGGACAGGGAACCCACGAGCAGTACTTC; CDR3: CASSLGQGTHEQYF; D: TRBD1; V: TRBV7-7; size: -; J: TRBJ2-7
DNA: TGCGCCAGCGCAGTGGTCTCCTACGAGCAGTACTTC; CDR3: CASAVVSYEQYF; D: -; V: TRBV5-1; size: -; J: TRBJ2-7
DNA: TGTGCCAGCAGCTTAACCCTAATGGCGGGGGACCATAGCAATCAGCCCCAGCATTTT; CDR3: CASSLTLMAGDHSNQPQHF; D: -; V: TRBV7-3; size: -; J: TRBJ1-5
DNA: TGTGCCAGCAGTTCACCGGGACAAGGAGGGGTGCGGGGGGCTTTCTTT; CDR3: CASSSPGQGGVRGAFF; D: -; V: TRBV6-5; size: -; J: TRBJ1-1
DNA: TGCAGCGTTAACACTAGGAGCTCCTACAATGAGCAGTTCTTC; CDR3: CSVNTRSSYNEQFF; D: -; V: TRBV29-1; size: -; J: TRBJ2-1
DNA: TGTGCCAGCAGCGTATCCGACAGGGTAATCTACGAGCAGTACTTC; CDR3: CASSVSDRVIYEQYF; D: TRBD1; V: TRBV9; size: -; J: TRBJ2-7
DNA: TGTGCCAGCAGCGCCACTAGCGTCTCCTACGAGCAGTACTTC; CDR3: CASSATSVSYEQYF; D: TRBD2; V: TRBV7-6; size: -; J: TRBJ2-7
DNA: TGTGCCAGCCGGCCAGGGGTAGGACCCTACGAGCAGTACTTC; CDR3: CASRPGVGPYEQYF; D: -; V: TRBV27; size: once; J: TRBJ2-7